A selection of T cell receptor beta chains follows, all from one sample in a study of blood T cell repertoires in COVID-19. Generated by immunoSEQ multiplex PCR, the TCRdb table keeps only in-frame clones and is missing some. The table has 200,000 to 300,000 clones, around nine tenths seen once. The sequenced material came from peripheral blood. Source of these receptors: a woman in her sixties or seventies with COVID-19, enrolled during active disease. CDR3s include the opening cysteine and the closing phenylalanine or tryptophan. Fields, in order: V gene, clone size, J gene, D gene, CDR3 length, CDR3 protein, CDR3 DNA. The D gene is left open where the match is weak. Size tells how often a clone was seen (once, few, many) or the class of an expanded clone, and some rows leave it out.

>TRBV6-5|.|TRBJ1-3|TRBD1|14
CASRRTGDGNTIYF
TGTGCCAGCAGAAGGACAGGGGATGGAAACACCATATATTTT
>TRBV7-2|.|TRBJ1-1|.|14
CASSLGARMTEAFF
TGTGCCAGCAGCTTGGGGGCCAGGATGACTGAAGCTTTCTTT
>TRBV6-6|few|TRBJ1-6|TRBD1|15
CASSYWPGQGLPLHF
TGTGCCAGCAGTTACTGGCCGGGACAGGGTTTACCCCTCCACTTT
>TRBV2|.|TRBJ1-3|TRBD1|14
CASSEGQGSDTIYF
TGTGCCAGCAGTGAGGGACAGGGTTCGGACACCATATATTTT
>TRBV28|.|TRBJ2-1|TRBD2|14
CASRTGTSGNEQFF
TGTGCCAGCAGAACCGGGACTAGTGGTAATGAGCAGTTCTTC
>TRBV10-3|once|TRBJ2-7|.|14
CAIRKTPSDYEQYF
TGTGCCATCAGGAAGACACCTTCCGATTACGAGCAGTACTTC
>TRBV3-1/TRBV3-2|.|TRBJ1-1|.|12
CASSRAGTEAFF
TGTGCCAGCAGCCGCGCAGGCACTGAAGCTTTCTTT
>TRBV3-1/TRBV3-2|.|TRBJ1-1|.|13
CASSQGEGQGAFF
TGTGCCAGCAGCCAAGGGGAAGGGCAGGGAGCTTTCTTT
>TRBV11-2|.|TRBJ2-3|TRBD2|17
CASSPSGGSLGLDTQYF
TGTGCCAGCAGCCCCTCCGGGGGGAGCCTGGGCTTGGATACGCAGTATTTT
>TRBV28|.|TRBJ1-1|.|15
CASRHSDRPNTEAFF
TGTGCCAGCAGACACTCGGACAGACCGAACACTGAAGCTTTCTTT
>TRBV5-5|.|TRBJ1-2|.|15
CASSRTAMVGFGYTF
TGTGCCAGCAGCAGGACAGCTATGGTGGGGTTCGGCTACACCTTC
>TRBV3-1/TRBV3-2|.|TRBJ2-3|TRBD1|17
CASSQETGGRGTDTQYF
TGTGCCAGCAGCCAAGAGACAGGGGGAAGAGGCACAGATACGCAGTATTTT
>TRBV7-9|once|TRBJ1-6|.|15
CASSPSGQGLSPLHF
TGTGCCAGCAGCCCATCCGGACAAGGTCTTTCACCCCTCCACTTT
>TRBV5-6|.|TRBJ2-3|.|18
CASKKGNSLKWSTDTQYF
TGTGCCAGCAAAAAGGGGAATTCGTTAAAATGGAGCACAGATACGCAGTATTTT
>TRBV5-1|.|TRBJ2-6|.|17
CASSSLLSPSGANVLTF
TGCGCCAGCAGCTCGCTCCTAAGCCCCTCTGGGGCCAACGTCCTGACTTTC
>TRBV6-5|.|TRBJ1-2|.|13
CASEQGSGYGYTF
TGTGCCAGCGAACAGGGATCTGGCTATGGCTACACCTTC
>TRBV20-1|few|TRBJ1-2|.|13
CSASPQAYYGYTF
TGCAGTGCTAGTCCACAGGCATACTATGGCTACACCTTC
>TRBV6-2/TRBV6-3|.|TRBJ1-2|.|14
CASRYSRDINGYTF
TGTGCCAGCAGGTACAGCCGGGACATAAATGGCTACACCTTC
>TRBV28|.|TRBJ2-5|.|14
CASSPHQGQETQYF
TGTGCCAGCAGTCCCCACCAGGGCCAAGAGACCCAGTACTTC
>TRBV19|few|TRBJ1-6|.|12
CASSQYNSPLHF
TGTGCCAGTAGCCAATATAATTCACCCCTCCACTTT
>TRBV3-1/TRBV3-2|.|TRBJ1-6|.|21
CASSKGRKGAYLGSYNSPLHF
TGTGCCAGCAGCAAGGGCCGAAAAGGGGCGTACTTAGGCTCCTATAATTCACCCCTCCACTTT
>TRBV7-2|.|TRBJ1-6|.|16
CASSLGWAADNSPLHF
TGTGCCAGCAGCTTAGGTTGGGCAGCGGATAATTCACCCCTCCACTTT
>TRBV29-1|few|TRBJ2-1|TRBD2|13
CSIRGGGRFEQFF
TGCAGCATTCGGGGCGGCGGGAGATTCGAGCAGTTCTTC
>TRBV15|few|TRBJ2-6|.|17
CATSRGFRGSGANVLTF
TGTGCCACCAGCAGAGGCTTCAGGGGATCTGGGGCCAACGTCCTGACTTTC
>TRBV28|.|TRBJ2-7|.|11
CASRHQYEQYF
TGTGCCAGCAGACACCAATACGAGCAGTACTTC
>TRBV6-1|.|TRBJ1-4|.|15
CASSEAGVSNEKLFF
TGTGCCAGCAGTGAAGCAGGGGTTTCTAATGAAAAACTGTTTTTT
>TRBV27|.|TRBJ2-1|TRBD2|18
CASSFASGAGPSYNEQFF
TGTGCCAGCAGTTTCGCTAGCGGGGCTGGACCTTCCTACAATGAGCAGTTCTTC
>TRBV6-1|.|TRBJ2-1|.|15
CASSEMRVPYNEQFF
TGTGCCAGCAGTGAGATGCGGGTGCCGTACAATGAGCAGTTCTTC
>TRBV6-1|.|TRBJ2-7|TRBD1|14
CASSEGQGVGEQYF
TGTGCCAGCAGTGAAGGACAGGGGGTGGGTGAGCAGTACTTC